This is a list of T cell receptor beta chains from one sample in a study of blood T cell repertoires in COVID-19. Method: immunoSEQ multiplex PCR; TCRdb's copy keeps in-frame clones and lacks some. The table records more than 95,000 clones, about 83% of them present only once. Sequencing was done on a sample of peripheral blood. These TCRs come from a man aged 65 to 85 with acute or convalescent COVID-19. The CDR3 runs from the conserved cysteine through the conserved F or W. The D gene is left open where the match is weak. Clone size, where shown, is once, few, many, or a class for clones that have expanded.

clone size,D gene,V gene,J gene,CDR3 protein,CDR3 DNA
once,NA,TRBV9,TRBJ1-2,CASSVKGTDSLGGSGYTF,TGTGCCAGCAGCGTAAAGGGTACTGACTCTCTAGGAGGATCGGGCTACACCTTC
few,NA,TRBV21-1,TRBJ2-4,CASGGDRGKNIQYF,TGTGCCAGCGGCGGGGACAGGGGAAAAAACATTCAGTACTTC
once,TRBD2,TRBV30,TRBJ2-1,CAWTTGGTYNEQFF,TGTGCCTGGACTACGGGGGGTACCTACAATGAGCAGTTCTTC
NA,TRBD2,TRBV11-2,TRBJ2-5,CASSLFRSGSGETQYF,TGTGCCAGCAGCCTTTTTCGTAGCGGGAGTGGGGAGACCCAGTACTTC
NA,TRBD2,TRBV27,TRBJ2-2,CASSHPGGVTGELFF,TGTGCCAGCAGTCATCCGGGGGGGGTCACCGGGGAGCTGTTTTTT
NA,NA,TRBV5-3,TRBJ1-2,CARSPEGHPTSNGYTF,TGTGCCAGAAGCCCCGAGGGACACCCAACAAGCAATGGCTACACCTTC
NA,TRBD2,TRBV18,TRBJ2-5,CASSSLAGSQETQYF,TGTGCCAGCTCATCTCTAGCGGGATCCCAGGAGACCCAGTACTTC
few,TRBD2,TRBV11-3,TRBJ2-7,CASSPTLWVAGGPEYEQYF,TGTGCCAGCAGCCCTACCCTTTGGGTAGCGGGAGGGCCTGAATACGAGCAGTACTTC
NA,TRBD1,TRBV7-8,TRBJ1-6,CASSFTGDSTPLHF,TGTGCCAGCAGCTTTACAGGGGACTCGACACCCCTCCACTTT
NA,NA,TRBV7-2,TRBJ2-2,CASSLAVNTGELFF,TGTGCCAGCAGCTTAGCCGTAAACACCGGGGAGCTGTTTTTT
NA,TRBD2,TRBV6-5,TRBJ2-7,CASTLLAGSSYEQYF,TGTGCCAGCACCCTACTAGCGGGTAGCTCCTACGAGCAGTACTTC
NA,NA,TRBV15,TRBJ1-2,CATSRDRTVSSGGYTF,TGTGCCACCAGCAGAGATCGGACAGTCTCAAGTGGTGGCTACACCTTC
NA,TRBD1,TRBV5-5,TRBJ1-4,CASQGAASILFF,TGTGCCAGCCAGGGGGCCGCAAGCATCCTGTTTTTT
NA,NA,TRBV7-4,TRBJ2-3,CASSLPGTRALTDTQYF,TGTGCCAGCAGCTTACCCGGGACACGGGCCCTCACAGATACGCAGTATTTT
NA,TRBD2,TRBV2,TRBJ2-3,CASRVTSGRANTQYF,TGTGCCAGCAGGGTAACTAGCGGGAGGGCGAATACGCAGTATTTT
NA,TRBD1,TRBV5-1,TRBJ2-6,CASSLDRGQGNSLGANVLTF,TGCGCCAGCAGCTTGGACCGGGGACAGGGGAACTCTTTAGGGGCCAACGTCCTGACTTTC
NA,NA,TRBV20-1,TRBJ2-5,CSANRDKTQYF,TGCAGTGCCAACAGGGATAAGACCCAGTACTTC
NA,NA,TRBV7-6,TRBJ2-2,CASSPQRAALGELFF,TGTGCCAGCAGCCCTCAGCGAGCCGCCCTTGGGGAGCTGTTTTTT
many,NA,TRBV29-1,TRBJ2-1,CSVDHGEQGEFF,TGCAGCGTTGATCATGGTGAGCAAGGGGAGTTCTTC
NA,NA,TRBV2,TRBJ2-5,CASRRSQETQYF,TGTGCCAGCAGACGGTCCCAAGAGACCCAGTACTTC
NA,NA,TRBV3-1/TRBV3-2,TRBJ1-2,CASSQEDIWGYTF,TGTGCCAGCAGCCAAGAGGACATCTGGGGCTACACCTTC
few,TRBD2,TRBV28,TRBJ2-3,CASSFHAGTSGTDTQYF,TGTGCCAGCAGTTTCCACGCCGGGACTAGCGGAACAGATACGCAGTATTTT
NA,TRBD2,TRBV7-9,TRBJ2-5,CASRYSSGGAQETQYF,TGTGCCAGCAGGTACTCTAGCGGGGGAGCTCAAGAGACCCAGTACTTC